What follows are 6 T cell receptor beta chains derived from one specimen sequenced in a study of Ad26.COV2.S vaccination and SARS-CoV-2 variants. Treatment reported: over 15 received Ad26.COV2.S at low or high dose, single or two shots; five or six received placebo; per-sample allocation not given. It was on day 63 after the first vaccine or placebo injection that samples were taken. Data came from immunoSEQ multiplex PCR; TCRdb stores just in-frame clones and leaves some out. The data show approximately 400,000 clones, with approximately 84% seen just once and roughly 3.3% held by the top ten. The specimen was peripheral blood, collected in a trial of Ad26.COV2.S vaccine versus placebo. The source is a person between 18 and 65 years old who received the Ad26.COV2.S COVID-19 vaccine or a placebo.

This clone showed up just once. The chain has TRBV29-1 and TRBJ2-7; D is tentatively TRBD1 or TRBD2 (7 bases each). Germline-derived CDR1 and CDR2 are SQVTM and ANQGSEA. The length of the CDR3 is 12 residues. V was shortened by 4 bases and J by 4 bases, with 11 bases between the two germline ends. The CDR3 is CSVVQGGYEQYF. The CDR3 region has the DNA TGCAGCGTTGTCCAGGGGGGGTACGAGCAGTACTTC.

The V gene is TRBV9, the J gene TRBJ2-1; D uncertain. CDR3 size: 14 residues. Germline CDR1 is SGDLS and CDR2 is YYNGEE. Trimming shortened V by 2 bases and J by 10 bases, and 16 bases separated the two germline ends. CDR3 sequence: CASSVTEYGMEQFF. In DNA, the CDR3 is TGTGCCAGCAGCGTCACCGAGTACGGCATGGAGCAGTTCTTC.

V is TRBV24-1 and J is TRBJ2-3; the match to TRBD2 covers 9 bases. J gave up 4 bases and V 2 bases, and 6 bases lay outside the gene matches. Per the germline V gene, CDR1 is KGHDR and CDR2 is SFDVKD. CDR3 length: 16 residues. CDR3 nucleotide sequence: TGTGCCACCAGTGATTCCGGACTAGCGAAATCAGATACGCAGTATTTT. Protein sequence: CATSDSGLAKSDTQYF.

The CDR3 sequence is CASSLEGEQYF. In DNA, the CDR3 is TGCGCCAGCAGCTTGGAGGGTGAGCAGTACTTC. The V gene is TRBV5-1, the J gene TRBJ2-7; no reliable D call. This CDR3 has 11 residues. The ends were cut back, 0 bases at V and 7 bases at J, with 5 bases in the middle. The germline CDR1 and CDR2 sequences are SGHRS and YFSETQ.

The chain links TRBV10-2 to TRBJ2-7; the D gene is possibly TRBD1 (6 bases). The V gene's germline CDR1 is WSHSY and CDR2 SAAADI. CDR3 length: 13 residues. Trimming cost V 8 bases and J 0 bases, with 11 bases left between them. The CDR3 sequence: CASSQGPSYEQYF. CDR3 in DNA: TGCGCCAGCTCGCAGGGGCCCTCCTACGAGCAGTACTTC.

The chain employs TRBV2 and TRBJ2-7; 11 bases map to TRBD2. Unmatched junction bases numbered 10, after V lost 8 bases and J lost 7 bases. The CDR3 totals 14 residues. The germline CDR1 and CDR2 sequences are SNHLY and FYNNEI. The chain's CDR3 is CASLAGGRREEQYF. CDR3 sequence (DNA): TGTGCCAGCTTAGCGGGAGGGCGACGGGAAGAGCAGTACTTC. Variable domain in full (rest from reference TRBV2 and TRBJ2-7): EPEVTQTPSHQVTQMGQEVILRCVPISNHLYFYWYRQILGQKVEFLVSFYNNEISEKSEIFDDQFSVERPDGSNFTLKIRSTKLEDSAMYFCASLAGGRREEQYFGPGTRLTVT.